Following are 29 T cell receptor beta chains from one sample sequenced in a study of chemoradiotherapy in HPV16-positive cancers (dated by TCRdb to between 2021 and 2024). Library construction relied on the immunoSEQ multiplex PCR assay. TCRdb holds this immuneACCESS table with in-frame rearrangements only. Some clones are missing; in checked studies, unresolved V genes explain under half, and the rest has no known cause. The table for this sample lists 14,000 or so clones; about three quarters of them were counted only once. Less than 1.5% of the sample rests with the top ten. The sample was gathered from a patient who underwent chemoradiotherapy. The receptors derive from a human donor with HPV-associated anogenital cancer.

The genes are TRBV27 and TRBJ2-7; D assignment may be TRBD1 or TRBD2 (5 bases each). The V and J ends lost 0 bases and 2 bases respectively, with 14 bases between them. Per germline, CDR1 MNHEY and CDR2 SMNVEV (reference sequence). The CDR3 covers 16 residues. CDR3 sequence (DNA): TGTGCCAGCAGTTTATCCAGTATTCCGGGACCCTACGAGCAGTACTTC. Its translation: CASSLSSIPGPYEQYF.

The CDR3 loop is CASSHPTSGGASSTDTQYF. As DNA, the CDR3 is TGCGCCAGCAGTCACCCGACTAGCGGGGGGGCCAGCAGCACAGATACGCAGTATTTT. The chain links TRBV23-1 to TRBJ2-3, with 14 bases that match TRBD2. TRBV23-1 is flagged as an ORF with uncertain function. Germline trimming cut 3 bases from V and 0 bases from J; bases unmatched to any gene: 8. This CDR3 region has 19 residues.

This clone was detected only once. The chain uses TRBV5-1 and TRBJ1-1; D gene uncertain. CDR1 SGHRS and CDR2 YFSETQ come from the germline V gene. The CDR3 runs 14 residues. Trimming took 4 bases from V and 1 from J, leaving 11 bases between them. Written as DNA, the CDR3 is TGCGCCAGCAGCCTACAACCGCCGAACACTGAAGCTTTCTTT. It codes for CASSLQPPNTEAFF.

This clone occurred a few times. The chain employs TRBV29-1 and TRBJ1-2; TRBD1 is a possible D gene (6 bases). The CDR3 contains 12 residues. CDR1 and CDR2 from the germline V gene are SQVTM and ANQGSEA. Trimming took off 7 bases at V and 2 bases at J, with 11 bases between the two ends. CDR3 DNA sequence: TGCAGCGGACAGGACCCCAACTATGGCTACACCTTC. Protein sequence: CSGQDPNYGYTF.

This clone has a single count. This chain links TRBV18 with TRBJ1-3, with 12 bases aligning to TRBD1. The germline CDR1 and CDR2 sequences are KGHSH and LQKENI. The CDR3 is 18 residues long. Trimming cost V 6 bases and J 0 bases; bases outside gene matches: 9. CDR3 sequence reads: CASSSGTGGTISGNTIYF. The CDR3 nucleotides are TGTGCCAGCTCTTCCGGGACAGGGGGCACGATCTCTGGAAACACCATATATTTT.

The chain recombines TRBV4-2 with TRBJ2-7; no firm D call. CDR1 and CDR2 from the germline V gene are LGHNA and YNFKEQ. The CDR3 length is 14 residues. V lost 0 bases to trimming and J lost 2 bases, with 8 bases between them. The CDR3 region has the DNA TGTGCCAGCAGCCAAGATAGAGTGCCCTACGAGCAGTACTTC. The encoded protein is CASSQDRVPYEQYF.

CDR3 nucleotide sequence: TGTGCCAGCAGCCAAGCCCCGAGGGAGGGAGAGGTTTTCTTT. Protein: CASSQAPREGEVFF. This chain connects TRBV4-2 to TRBJ1-1; D uncertain. The V end was cut by 1 base, the J end by 13 bases, with 19 bases between. The CDR3 is made up of 14 amino acids. The V gene's germline CDR1 is LGHNA and CDR2 YNFKEQ.

The J gene is TRBJ1-2, the V gene TRBV5-1; D remains ambiguous. Per germline, CDR1 SGHRS and CDR2 YFSETQ. Trimming pared 5 bases from V and 4 bases from J, leaving 18 bases between. This CDR3 has 15 amino acids. CDR3 in amino acids: CASSYATRKSYGYTF. For the CDR3, the DNA is TGCGCCAGCAGTTACGCCACACGGAAGAGCTATGGCTACACCTTC.

The chain uses TRBV7-9 and TRBJ1-3; D gene ambiguous. The CDR3 spans 15 residues. The germline V gene encodes CDR1 SEHNR and CDR2 FQNEAQ (reference sequence). Trimming removed 4 bases at V and 7 bases at J, with 17 bases between. The CDR3 here is CASSYHSPRRNTIYF. The DNA of the CDR3 is TGTGCCAGCAGCTATCATTCCCCCCGGAGGAACACCATATATTTT.

Note on this clone: At one end the junction does not follow the germline gene, possibly because of a read error. This chain links TRBV19 with TRBJ2-1; 9 bases are a match to TRBD1. The CDR3 sequence is 15 residues long. The germline V gene has CDR1 LNHDA and CDR2 SQIVND (reference sequence). CDR3 bases: TGTGCCAGTAGTTCCCCGGGACAGGGACCCCTTCGGGTAGTCTTC. This codes for CASSSPGQGPLRVVF. Full variable domain (missing parts from reference TRBV19 and TRBJ2-1): DGGITQSPKYLFRKEGQNVTLSCEQNLNHDAMYWYRQDPGQGLRLIYYSQIVNDFQKGDIAEGYSVSREKKESFPLTVTSAQKNPTAFYLCASSSPGQGPLRVVFGPGTRLTVL.

Only one count was recorded for this clone. The CDR3 nucleotides are TGTGCCAGCTCACCCCAGGGTACCGATACGCAGTATTTT. Translation: CASSPQGTDTQYF. This chain uses TRBV18 with TRBJ2-3; D might be TRBD1 (5 bases). Per the germline V gene, CDR1 is KGHSH and CDR2 is LQKENI. Deletions cut 3 bases from V and 6 bases from J, with 10 bases between. The CDR3 is made up of 13 amino acids.

The chain has TRBV5-6 and TRBJ1-1; TRBD1 agrees at 7 bases. From germline, CDR1 is SGHDT and CDR2 YYEEEE. This CDR3 comprises 16 residues. The junction had 14 bases not matched to a gene; V was cut back by 3 bases and J by 6 bases. The CDR3 is CASSWQQGTRESEAFF. The DNA for the CDR3 is TGTGCCAGCAGCTGGCAACAGGGGACGAGAGAGTCTGAAGCTTTCTTT.

This chain links TRBV19 with TRBJ2-1, with TRBD1 as a possible D gene (6 bases). The CDR3 runs 14 residues. Germline lookup yields CDR1 LNHDA and CDR2 SQIVND (reference sequence). Trimming removed 10 bases at V and 6 bases at J, with 19 bases between. The CDR3 DNA reads as TGTGCCACGCTAGGATATGCACAGGGCAATGAGCAGTTCTTC. Encoded protein: CATLGYAQGNEQFF.

The chain is built from TRBV7-2 and TRBJ2-7; possible D gene TRBD1, 5 bases. The V and J ends lost 2 bases and 2 bases respectively, with 10 bases between them. Germline V CDR1 and CDR2: SGHTA, FQGNSA. This CDR3 contains 14 residues. In nucleotides, the CDR3 is TGTGCCAGCAGCTTATCCAGGGCCACCTACGAGCAGTACTTC. It specifies CASSLSRATYEQYF.

The genes are TRBV5-8 and TRBJ2-2; either TRBD1 or TRBD2 may supply D (5 bases each). This CDR3 spans 17 amino acids. V gave up 1 base and J gave up 3 bases, with 16 bases separating them. In germline, CDR1 is SGHTS, CDR2 YDEGEE. This CDR3 is CASSLPGLGVYTGELFF. Here the CDR3 DNA reads TGTGCCAGCAGCTTGCCGGGGCTCGGGGTGTACACCGGGGAGCTGTTTTTT.

The chain couples TRBV10-3 to TRBJ2-1; D is unclear. CDR3 length: 16 amino acids. Germline CDR1 and CDR2: ENHRY and SYGVKD. V was trimmed by 5 bases and J by 4 bases, leaving 18 bases between them. The CDR3 loop reads CAISPRTQPPYNEQFF. In DNA form, the CDR3 reads TGTGCCATCAGTCCCAGGACCCAACCTCCATACAATGAGCAGTTCTTC.

The gene calls are TRBV7-2 and TRBJ1-5; possible D gene TRBD1, 5 bases. Per the germline V gene, CDR1 is SGHTA and CDR2 is FQGNSA. The CDR3 runs to 13 residues. V shed 4 bases and J shed 9 bases, with 13 bases lying between them. CDR3 DNA sequence: TGTGCCAGCAGCTCCGACAGCCGCCGGCCCCAGCATTTT. It codes for CASSSDSRRPQHF.

The rearrangement uses TRBV11-2 and TRBJ2-2; 9 nucleotides match TRBD2. The CDR3 runs to 17 residues. With 0 bases clipped from V and 3 bases from J, the junction kept 5 bases outside the gene matches. CDR1 is SGHAT, CDR2 FQNNGV, per germline. The CDR3 DNA follows: TGTGCCAGCAGCTTAGAGGGGCTAGCGGGGTACACCGGGGAGCTGTTTTTT. Translation gives CASSLEGLAGYTGELFF.

V usage is TRBV15 and J usage is TRBJ2-2; D gene ambiguous. The V end lost 0 bases, the J end lost 5 bases, and 10 bases lay between the germline ends. The germline CDR1 and CDR2 sequences are LNHNV and YYDKDF (reference sequence). The CDR3 is made up of 15 amino acids. This CDR3 is CATSRDNMRTGELFF. Here the CDR3 DNA reads TGTGCCACCAGCAGAGATAATATGAGAACCGGGGAGCTGTTTTTT.

V usage is TRBV6-5 and J usage is TRBJ2-7; maybe TRBD2 (6 bases). The CDR3 consists of 13 residues. Germline CDR1 is MNHEY and CDR2 is SVGAGI. With 6 bases removed from V and 4 bases from J, the gap between germline ends came to 13 bases. The CDR3, as DNA: TGTGCCAGCAGCAGACTAGAAGGGTACGAGCAGTACTTC. Translating it yields CASSRLEGYEQYF.

This sequence joins TRBV2 and TRBJ1-2, with a possible D match to TRBD1 (5 bases). The CDR3 runs 15 residues. CDR1 is SNHLY and CDR2 is FYNNEI in the germline V gene. Trimming took off 1 base at V and 5 bases at J, with 14 bases between the two ends. Written as DNA, the CDR3 is TGTGCCAGCAGTGAAGGTGGGGGGACCCCTTATGGCTACACCTTC. Protein product: CASSEGGGTPYGYTF.

CDR3 region: CATQKRTVMNTEAFF. For the CDR3, the DNA is TGTGCCACACAAAAGAGAACAGTGATGAACACTGAAGCTTTCTTT. The genes are TRBV6-5 and TRBJ1-1; D not resolved. The V gene lost 10 bases and the J gene lost 0 bases, with 18 bases spanning the gap. The germline V gene encodes CDR1 MNHEY and CDR2 SVGAGI. CDR3 length equals 15 residues.

This clone was found once. The rearrangement joins TRBV15 to TRBJ1-5; 11 bases match TRBD1. Trimming cost V 0 bases and J 7 bases; bases outside gene matches: 5. Germline assignment: CDR1 LNHNV and CDR2 YYDKDF (reference sequence). CDR3 length equals 16 residues. The CDR3 nucleotides are TGTGCCACCAGCAGAGAATCGGGGACAGGGGGGCAGCCCCAGCATTTT. Amino acids: CATSRESGTGGQPQHF.

The rearrangement uses TRBV9 and TRBJ2-1; D gene uncertain. The CDR3 loop spans 13 amino acids. V dropped 4 bases and J dropped 5 bases, with 10 bases sitting between them. Germline-derived CDR1 and CDR2 are SGDLS and YYNGEE. This CDR3 reads CASSHLQNNEQFF. The CDR3 DNA reads TGTGCCAGCAGCCATCTACAGAACAATGAGCAGTTCTTC.

The rearrangement links TRBV15 to TRBJ2-3; 12 bases match TRBD2. Trimming cost V 6 bases and J 4 bases; bases outside gene matches: 5. The germline V gene encodes CDR1 LNHNV and CDR2 YYDKDF (reference sequence). The CDR3 sequence is 15 residues long. The CDR3: CATSRTSGAPDTQYF. The CDR3 region has the DNA TGTGCCACCAGTCGGACTAGCGGGGCCCCAGATACGCAGTATTTT.

A single count supports this clone. The chain joins TRBV28 to TRBJ2-5; no reliable D call. The CDR3 consists of 12 residues. Germline loops: CDR1 MDHEN, CDR2 SYDVKM. V was cut by 6 bases and J by 5 bases, with 10 bases left in between. CDR3 nucleotide sequence: TGTGCCAGCAGAGGTAGCACTGAGACCCAGTACTTC. Translation: CASRGSTETQYF.

The chain carries TRBV6-6 and TRBJ1-2; 7 nucleotides agree with TRBD1. The junction had 8 bases not matched to a gene; V was cut back by 6 bases and J by 7 bases. Germline lookup yields CDR1 MNHNY and CDR2 SVGAGI (reference sequence). This CDR3 is built from 13 residues. Written as DNA, the CDR3 is TGTGCCAGCAGAACACAGGGGTTGAGTGGCTACACCTTC. It yields the protein CASRTQGLSGYTF.

CDR3 nucleotides: TGTGCCAGTAGTATCATCGGCTTGGAGGAGACCCAGTACTTC. Protein product: CASSIIGLEETQYF. The chain combines TRBV19 with TRBJ2-5; D is uncertain. This CDR3 is built from 14 residues. Per the germline V gene, CDR1 is LNHDA and CDR2 is SQIVND (reference sequence). V was pared by 3 bases and J by 5 bases, with 13 bases between.

In its sample, this clone was seen once. J is TRBJ2-7 and V is TRBV11-3; D is perhaps TRBD1 (6 bases). V was shortened by 1 base and J by 2 bases, with 12 bases between the two germline ends. There are 15 residues in the CDR3. The germline gives CDR1 SGHNT, CDR2 YENEEA. The CDR3 DNA follows: TGTGCCAGCAGCTTAGGCGCAGGGGAAACCTACGAGCAGTACTTC. It translates to CASSLGAGETYEQYF.